This T cell receptor beta chain is drawn from a study of vaccination and CD4 T cells after COVID-19. This clonotype was detected only a few times. No antigen is known for it. The CDR3 loop spans 17 amino acids. Germline loops: CDR1 MNHNS, CDR2 SASEGT. With 6 bases clipped from V and 0 bases from J, the junction kept 9 bases outside the gene matches. Study-wide results and caveats: The rise in median SARS-CoV-2-reactive clonotypes, from around 20 to 38, was not significant.

Sequenced with the Oncomine TCR Beta short-read assay was DNA taken from cultured CD4+ T cells. A single record per CDR3 protein comes from TCRdb applying MiXCR to the PCR reads. The sample includes roughly 20,000 distinct CDR3 sequences, 62% of them seen just once. Treatment reported: roughly ten-day PBMC culture with coronavirus spike peptide pools or control peptides (ViraFEST assay). ViraFEST used peptide pools to expand antigen-specific T cells and subsequently sequenced their TCRs. This material consisted of CD4+ T cells from blood, cultured in vitro, taken before SARS-CoV-2 vaccination. The chain carries TRBV6-1 and TRBJ1-5, with TRBD1 identical over 9 bases. This sequence originates from a human donor who received a COVID-19 vaccine. The CDR3 spells CASREGQGVISNQPQHF. DNA of the CDR3: TGTGCCAGCAGAGAGGGACAGGGAGTAATTAGCAATCAGCCCCAGCATTTT.